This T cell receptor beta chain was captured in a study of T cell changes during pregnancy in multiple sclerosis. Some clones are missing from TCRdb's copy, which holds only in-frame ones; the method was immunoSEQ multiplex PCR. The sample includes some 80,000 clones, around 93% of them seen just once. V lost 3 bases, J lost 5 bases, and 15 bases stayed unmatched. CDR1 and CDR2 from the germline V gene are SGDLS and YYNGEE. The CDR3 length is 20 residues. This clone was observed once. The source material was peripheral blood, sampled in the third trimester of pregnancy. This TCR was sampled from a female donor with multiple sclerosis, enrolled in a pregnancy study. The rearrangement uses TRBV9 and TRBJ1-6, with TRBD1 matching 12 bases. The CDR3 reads CASSGTSFGTGGGDNSPLHF. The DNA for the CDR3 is TGTGCCAGCAGCGGTACCTCCTTTGGGACAGGGGGCGGAGATAATTCACCCCTCCACTTT.